These T cell receptor beta chains were read from a single sample in a study of breast tumors, draining lymph nodes, adjacent tissues. Each CDR3 protein is one row after TCRdb ran MiXCR on the multiplex PCR reads. The table has 270,000 or so distinct CDR3 sequences, 30% to 35% seen once; the top ten hold about 1%. The sequencing sample was made of axillary lymph node tissue. Every receptor here comes from a female donor with breast cancer. Some clones in this sample may be carry-over from other donors' samples. The CDR3 runs from the conserved cysteine through the conserved F or W. Fields, in order: CDR3 protein, CDR3 DNA, clone size, V gene, J gene, D gene. A D gene is named only where the DNA matches it firmly. Expanded clones are given a class, and other clones once, few, many or no size at all.

cdr3_aa: CAWIPGIAGVGTQYF; cdr3_nt: TGTGCCTGGATCCCTGGGATAGCGGGAGTGGGGACCCAGTACTTC; clone_size: .; v_call: TRBV30; j_call: TRBJ2-5; d_call: TRBD2
cdr3_aa: CASGLKGGTGELFF; cdr3_nt: TGCGCCAGCGGCTTGAAGGGGGGCACCGGGGAGCTGTTTTTT; clone_size: few; v_call: TRBV5-1; j_call: TRBJ2-2; d_call: .
cdr3_aa: CASSLGLAGNYEQYF; cdr3_nt: TGTGCCAGCAGCCTCGGACTAGCGGGGAACTACGAGCAGTACTTC; clone_size: many; v_call: TRBV11-1; j_call: TRBJ2-7; d_call: TRBD2
cdr3_aa: CSARDGRGASYNEQFF; cdr3_nt: TGCAGTGCTAGAGATGGGCGGGGGGCCTCCTACAATGAGCAGTTCTTC; clone_size: many; v_call: TRBV20-1; j_call: TRBJ2-1; d_call: TRBD2
cdr3_aa: CASSRGERYEQYF; cdr3_nt: TGCGCCAGCAGTCGTGGGGAGCGCTACGAGCAGTACTTC; clone_size: many; v_call: TRBV5-1; j_call: TRBJ2-7; d_call: .
cdr3_aa: CGARVDQPQHF; cdr3_nt: TGCGGTGCTAGGGTCGATCAGCCCCAGCATTTT; clone_size: .; v_call: TRBV20-1; j_call: TRBJ1-5; d_call: .
cdr3_aa: CASSDFRRGETQYF; cdr3_nt: TGTGCCAGCAGTGATTTCCGAAGGGGGGAGACCCAGTACTTC; clone_size: many; v_call: TRBV25-1; j_call: TRBJ2-5; d_call: .
cdr3_aa: CAWSVGICTDTQYF; cdr3_nt: TGTGCCTGGAGTGTTGGTATTTGCACAGATACGCAGTATTTT; clone_size: .; v_call: TRBV30; j_call: TRBJ2-3; d_call: .
cdr3_aa: CASSSTVGKLFF; cdr3_nt: TGTGCCAGCAGCTCGACAGTCGGAAAACTGTTTTTT; clone_size: many; v_call: TRBV5-8; j_call: TRBJ1-4; d_call: .
cdr3_aa: CSGAENSGATVLTF; cdr3_nt: TGCAGTGGGGCCGAAAACTCTGGGGCCACCGTCCTGACTTTC; clone_size: few; v_call: TRBV20-1; j_call: TRBJ2-6; d_call: .